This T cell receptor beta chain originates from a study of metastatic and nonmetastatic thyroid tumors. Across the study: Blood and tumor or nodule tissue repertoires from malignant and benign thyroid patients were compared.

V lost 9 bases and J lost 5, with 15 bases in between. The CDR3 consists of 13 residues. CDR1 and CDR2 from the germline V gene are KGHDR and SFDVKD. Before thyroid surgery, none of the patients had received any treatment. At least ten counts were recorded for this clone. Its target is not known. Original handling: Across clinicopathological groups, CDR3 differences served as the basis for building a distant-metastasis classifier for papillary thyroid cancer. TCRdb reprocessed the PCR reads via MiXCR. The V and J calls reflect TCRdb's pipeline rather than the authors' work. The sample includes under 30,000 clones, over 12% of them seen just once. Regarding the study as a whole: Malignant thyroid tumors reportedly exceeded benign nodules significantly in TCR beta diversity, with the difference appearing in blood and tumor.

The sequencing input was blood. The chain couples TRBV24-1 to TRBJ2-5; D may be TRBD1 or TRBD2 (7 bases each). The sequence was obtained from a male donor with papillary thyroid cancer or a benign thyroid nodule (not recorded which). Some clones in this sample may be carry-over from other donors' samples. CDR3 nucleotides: TGTGCCACCGGGGAGGGGGCTAGGGAGACCCAGTACTTC. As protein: CATGEGARETQYF.